This TCR beta chain is drawn from a study of CD8+CD57+ T cells in acquired aplastic anemia (dated by TCRdb to the late 2010s). Study-wide context: A mean of approximately 3 ug of DNA, ranging from roughly 0.19 to 27.4 ug, was extracted from sorted CD4+ and CD8+ cells. CD8+CD57+ expansion was defined as frequency above the mean frequency observed in healthy subjects. The study at large found these results: Although roughly 30 CD8+ CDR3 sequences were shared by patients and controls, these sequences appeared highly expressed in patients and within the immunodominant clones of patients. Patients and healthy controls showed no significant difference in CD8+ Simpson's diversity (P=0.060).

Reading the germline V gene gives CDR1 SGHRS and CDR2 YFSETQ. The CDR3 covers 12 residues, taking in both the cysteine and the phenylalanine. Left in the record is the CDR3 DNA by itself, 36 bases read in frame from the first base. Genomic DNA served as template for TCR beta VDJ combination and CDR3 sequence profiling. TCR repertoire sequencing was run on an Illumina HiSeq 2000. In the original analysis: TRBV/TRBJ rearrangement plots, CDR3 size and DJ length profiles, and Simpson's diversity index were used to evaluate the repertoires. The most abundant DNA sequence in the deep sequencing data was defined as the immunodominant clone. CDR3 amino acid sequences were checked for sharing between subjects and were compared against published repertoires and the VDJdb database. TCRdb redid the processing of the public reads, applying fastp at Q25 and MiXCR, and retained in-frame beta chains. Identical CDR3 proteins give one entry, which carries the most common genes and DNA. V and J calls and clone size were set by TCRdb, not the authors. This sample gives 270,000 or so distinct CDR3 sequences in total; roughly 80% of them show up just once. Of the sample, approximately 40% falls within the top ten clones.

The patients picked for sequencing were ones in whom flow cytometry had shown an expansion of CD8+CD57+ cells. Every patient had severe acquired aplastic anemia, diagnosed using the International Study of Aplastic Anemia and Agranulocytosis and Camitta criteria. At the time blood was sampled, none of the patients had received any therapy. In this study, sorted CD4+ and CD8+ T cells from the blood of healthy subjects and of severe aplastic anemia patients had their TCR repertoires deep-sequenced. In the USA, patient enrollment took place under clinicaltrials.gov protocols 00001620, 01623167, 00001397, 00071045, 00081523 and 00961064. Ficoll-Paque density gradient centrifugation was used to isolate peripheral blood mononuclear cells. Before DNA extraction, CD4+ and CD8+ T cells were sorted with FACS or magnetic beads. Remarks on this clonotype: This receptor's antigen is unknown. A read error may account for a junction end that differs from germline.

The receptor was isolated from a human donor with aplastic anemia. The sequenced sample was sorted CD4+, CD8+, or CD8+CD57+ T cells (not recorded which) from PBMCs. The sequence links TRBV5-1 to TRBJ2-4; too little of a D gene remains to name it. The CDR3 protein: CASSSAGNKQYF. The DNA sequence follows: TGTGCCAGCAGCTCGGCTGGGAACAAACAGTACTTC.